Listed below are T cell receptor beta chains from one sample, sequenced in a study of CXCR3-negative and CXCR3-positive naive CD8 T cells. No DNA is given; TCRdb re-called the 5' RACE reads and lists each CDR3 protein once. In total, the table holds approximately 37,000 distinct CDR3 sequences. Sample: memory CD8+ T cells from blood. Receptors originate from a human donor in good health. Some clones in this sample may be carry-over from other donors' samples. The CDR3 runs from the conserved cysteine through the conserved F or W.

cdr3_aa	v_call	j_call
CASSLGSPLHF	TRBV7-9	TRBJ1-6
CASSYEPHEQYF	TRBV6-5	TRBJ2-7
CASSQGLVLKSTDTQYF	TRBV14	TRBJ2-3
CASSFRGLAVKYEQYF	TRBV28	TRBJ2-7
CASSLRESNSPLHF	TRBV5-1	TRBJ1-6
CASSVPSGGSGELFF	TRBV7-9	TRBJ2-2
CATSRPSDGYNEQFF	TRBV15	TRBJ2-1
CASSLAGPGSGYTF	TRBV7-6	TRBJ1-2
CASSLARERSSYNEQFF	TRBV7-9	TRBJ2-1
CSVPGPGTEINYGYTF	TRBV29-1	TRBJ1-2
CASSLKGTNQPQHF	TRBV7-2	TRBJ1-5
CASSLQEAGGYNEQFF	TRBV7-6	TRBJ2-1
CASSSQARGGPDTQYF	TRBV7-2	TRBJ2-3
CASSQGPGYEQYF	TRBV4-3	TRBJ2-7